This T cell receptor (beta chain) was sequenced for a study of T cell repertoires in cytomegalovirus infection. On the study more broadly: Alongside well-studied HLA-B-restricted CMV epitopes, recently identified HLA-C-restricted CMV epitopes were also used. Public TCR beta signatures marked donors with CMV infection and the matching HLA.

TCRdb reprocessed the reads with MiXCR, giving one entry per CDR3 protein. The sample records roughly 920,000 distinct CDR3 sequences, approximately 30% being singletons. V lost 10 bases, J lost 9 bases, and 19 bases lay in between. The CDR3 is 14 amino acids. The germline CDR1 and CDR2 sequences are SGHTA and FQGNSA. A word on this clonotype: Antigen: not known.

This receptor was taken from a human donor in good health (CMV status not recorded). Some clones in this sample may be carry-over from other donors' samples. The gene calls are TRBV7-2 and TRBJ1-6; D is unclear. This specimen was cultured CD8+ T cells from PBMCs, taken from culture after CMV antigen stimulation. The CDR3 sequence is CAIPTEGVGSPLHF. The CDR3 region has the DNA TGTGCCATCCCGACGGAGGGAGTTGGTTCACCCCTCCACTTT.